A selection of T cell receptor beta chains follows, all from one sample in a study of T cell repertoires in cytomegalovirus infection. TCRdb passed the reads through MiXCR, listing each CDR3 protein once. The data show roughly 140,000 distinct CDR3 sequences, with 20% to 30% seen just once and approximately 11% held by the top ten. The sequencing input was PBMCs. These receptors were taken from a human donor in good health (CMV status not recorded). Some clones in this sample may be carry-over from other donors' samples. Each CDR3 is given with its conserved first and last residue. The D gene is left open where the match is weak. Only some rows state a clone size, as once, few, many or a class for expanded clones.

CASSQVTSTRNTEAFF	TGTGCCAGCAGCCAAGTCACTTCGACACGTAACACTGAAGCTTTCTTT	TRBV3-1	-	-	TRBJ1-1
CASSSGQSEETQYF	TGTGCCAGCAGCTCGGGACAGAGCGAAGAGACCCAGTACTTC	TRBV7-2	many	TRBD1	TRBJ2-5
CASSRGPSGANVLTF	TGTGCCAGCAGCCGCGGGCCATCTGGGGCCAACGTCCTGACTTTC	TRBV7-2	-	-	TRBJ2-6
CASSLTANTGELFF	TGTGCCAGCAGTCTGACAGCGAACACCGGGGAGCTGTTTTTT	TRBV28	-	-	TRBJ2-2
CASSWTPEDVLTQYF	TGTGCCAGCAGTTGGACGCCAGAGGATGTGTTGACCCAGTACTTC	TRBV28	-	-	TRBJ2-5
CASSQASGGAREQYF	TGTGCCAGCAGCCAAGCTAGCGGGGGGGCCCGCGAGCAGTACTTC	TRBV7-6	-	TRBD2	TRBJ2-7
CASSYRGQLGYTF	TGTGCCAGCAGTTATCGGGGGCAGCTTGGCTACACCTTC	TRBV6-5	-	-	TRBJ1-2
CASSTYVHIQYF	TGTGCCAGCAGCACCTACGTTCACATTCAGTACTTC	TRBV6-4	few	-	TRBJ2-4
CASSIVGANYGYTF	TGTGCCAGTAGTATAGTGGGAGCTAACTATGGCTACACCTTC	TRBV19	-	-	TRBJ1-2
CASSWGLAASSYNEQFF	TGTGCCAGCAGCTGGGGACTAGCGGCAAGCTCCTACAATGAGCAGTTCTTC	TRBV6-2/TRBV6-3	-	TRBD2	TRBJ2-1
CAWNQQGRDYGYTF	TGTGCCTGGAACCAACAGGGGCGCGACTATGGCTACACCTTC	TRBV30	few	TRBD1	TRBJ1-2
CASSSPGRGPNQPQHF	TGTGCCAGCAGTTCCCCAGGGAGAGGGCCCAATCAGCCCCAGCATTTT	TRBV28	few	-	TRBJ1-5
CASSYAGNRPYEQYF	TGTGCCAGCAGTTACGCCGGGAATCGGCCCTACGAGCAGTACTTC	TRBV6-2/TRBV6-3	few	-	TRBJ2-7
CSARVFGFYNEQFF	TGCAGTGCTAGAGTTTTTGGCTTCTACAATGAGCAGTTCTTC	TRBV20-1	few	-	TRBJ2-1
CASSGGTGAPYEQYF	TGTGCCAGCAGTGGAGGGACAGGGGCCCCCTACGAGCAGTACTTC	TRBV28	many	TRBD1	TRBJ2-7
CASSFGTGDNQPQHF	TGTGCCAGCAGTTTCGGGACAGGGGACAATCAGCCCCAGCATTTT	TRBV12-3/TRBV12-4	-	TRBD1	TRBJ1-5
CASSWENTEAFF	TGTGCCAGCAGCTGGGAGAACACTGAAGCTTTCTTT	TRBV7-9	few	-	TRBJ1-1
CASALYLDTDTQYF	TGTGCCAGCGCCCTATACTTAGACACAGATACGCAGTATTTT	TRBV28	few	-	TRBJ2-3
CASSLDRFNEQFF	TGTGCCAGCAGTCTCGACAGGTTTAATGAGCAGTTCTTC	TRBV27	few	-	TRBJ2-1
CASSPGLSSPLHF	TGTGCCAGCAGTCCCGGCCTCAGTTCACCCCTCCACTTT	TRBV12-3/TRBV12-4	-	-	TRBJ1-6
CASSDSPNGVYGYTF	TGTGCCAGCAGTGATTCCCCTAACGGAGTCTATGGCTACACCTTC	TRBV25-1	few	-	TRBJ1-2
CASRPGGYTDTQYF	TGTGCCAGCCGCCCGGGCGGTTACACAGATACGCAGTATTTT	TRBV7-2	many	-	TRBJ2-3
CASSLVLGFQETQYF	TGTGCCAGCAGCTTAGTTCTGGGTTTCCAAGAGACCCAGTACTTC	TRBV7-3	few	-	TRBJ2-5
CASSFTAGNYGYTF	TGTGCCAGCAGTTTCACGGCAGGGAACTATGGCTACACCTTC	TRBV12-3/TRBV12-4	few	-	TRBJ1-2
CASSLLSGGPYNEQFF	TGTGCCAGCAGCTTGTTAAGCGGGGGACCCTACAATGAGCAGTTCTTC	TRBV7-9	-	TRBD2	TRBJ2-1
CASSHPRVGINEQFF	TGTGCCAGCAGCCATCCGCGGGTGGGGATCAATGAGCAGTTCTTC	TRBV28	-	-	TRBJ2-1
CASSLLGTGGNTIYF	TGTGCCAGCAGTTTACTCGGGACAGGGGGAAACACCATATATTTT	TRBV12-3/TRBV12-4	many	TRBD1	TRBJ1-3
CSVEQGSANTGELFF	TGCAGCGTTGAGCAGGGCTCCGCGAACACCGGGGAGCTGTTTTTT	TRBV29-1	few	-	TRBJ2-2
CASSLGRGGRVYEQYF	TGTGCCAGCAGCTTAGGACGTGGCGGGAGAGTTTACGAGCAGTACTTC	TRBV7-2	many	TRBD2	TRBJ2-7
CAGRSPNQPQHF	TGTGCCGGCAGGTCTCCTAATCAGCCCCAGCATTTT	TRBV6-2/TRBV6-3	-	-	TRBJ1-5
CARPPTDTGTGSSSYEQYF	TGTGCCAGACCCCCAACCGATACTGGGACAGGGAGCTCTTCGTACGAGCAGTACTTC	TRBV6-6	-	TRBD1	TRBJ2-7
CASSLAFSGDHGYTF	TGTGCCAGCAGCTTAGCTTTTTCAGGGGATCATGGCTACACCTTC	TRBV7-2	large	-	TRBJ1-2
CASSSQGNPYNEQFF	TGTGCCAGCAGTTCGCAGGGGAACCCGTACAATGAGCAGTTCTTC	TRBV27	few	-	TRBJ2-1
CASSPRQSANGYTF	TGTGCCAGCAGTCCGAGACAGTCTGCTAATGGCTACACCTTC	TRBV6-5	many	-	TRBJ1-2
CASKSHRRDSNEQFF	TGTGCCAGTAAATCACACCGCCGGGACTCCAATGAGCAGTTCTTC	TRBV27	few	-	TRBJ2-1
CASSLWGDQTDTQYF	TGTGCCAGCAGCTTATGGGGGGACCAGACAGATACGCAGTATTTT	TRBV5-6	-	-	TRBJ2-3
CASSCEGQGETQYF	TGTGCCAGCAGTTGCGAGGGGCAGGGAGAGACCCAGTACTTC	TRBV6-2/TRBV6-3	-	-	TRBJ2-5
CSASLQGTDGYTF	TGCAGTGCTAGTTTACAGGGGACGGATGGCTACACCTTC	TRBV20-1	-	TRBD1	TRBJ1-2
CSARESLGNTEAFF	TGCAGTGCTAGAGAATCCCTCGGGAACACTGAAGCTTTCTTT	TRBV20-1	-	-	TRBJ1-1
CASNSGGTRNTEAFF	TGTGCCAGCAATTCAGGAGGGACGAGGAACACTGAAGCTTTCTTT	TRBV28	many	-	TRBJ1-1
CSAPGTVPNNEQFF	TGCAGTGCACCCGGGACTGTCCCTAACAATGAGCAGTTCTTC	TRBV20-1	-	-	TRBJ2-1
CATSRPELGSPLHF	TGTGCCACCAGCAGGCCGGAGTTGGGATCACCCCTCCACTTT	TRBV15	-	-	TRBJ1-6
CASSFSASEAFF	TGTGCCAGCAGTTTCTCGGCATCGGAGGCTTTCTTT	TRBV28	many	-	TRBJ1-1
CASSLTDGNTIYF	TGTGCCAGCAGCTTGACGGATGGAAACACCATATATTTT	TRBV7-2	few	-	TRBJ1-3
CASSAGPASTDTQYF	TGCGCCAGCAGCGCGGGGCCAGCTAGCACAGATACGCAGTATTTT	TRBV5-1	few	-	TRBJ2-3
CASSSDGGIGGYTF	TGTGCCAGCAGCTCAGACGGGGGGATAGGTGGCTACACCTTC	TRBV7-9	few	-	TRBJ1-2